Detailed here is one T cell receptor (beta chain). CDR1 LGHNA and CDR2 YSLEER come from the germline V gene. V lost 0 bases and J lost 11, with 14 bases in between. The length of the CDR3 is 15 residues. Data came from immunoSEQ multiplex PCR; TCRdb stores just in-frame clones and leaves some out. The sample lists 150,000 to 250,000 clones, around four fifths seen once, with 6.9% in the top ten. The sample belongs to a study of blood T cell repertoires in COVID-19. The chain couples TRBV4-3 to TRBJ1-6; tentatively, D is TRBD1 (6 bases). This TCR was recovered from a human donor with acute or convalescent COVID-19. The donor label of this sample is uncertain. Material: peripheral blood. Here the CDR3 reads CASSQDSGNRAPLHF. The CDR3 DNA reads as TGCGCCAGCAGCCAAGATTCGGGCAACAGGGCACCCCTCCACTTT.